Listed below are T cell receptor beta chains from one sample, sequenced in a study of response to subunit inactivated influenza vaccine. MiXCR was run by TCRdb on the RT-PCR reads, yielding one entry per CDR3 protein. The sample yields about 180,000 distinct CDR3 sequences, over 8.5% seen once. This material consisted of CD8+ T cells sorted from PBMCs, taken about 24 months after vaccination. All receptors come from a man aged 45 to 70 who received an inactivated influenza vaccine. CDR3s include the opening cysteine and the closing phenylalanine or tryptophan. A D gene is named only where the DNA matches it firmly. Size values are once, few and many counts, or a class for expanded clones, and some rows have none.

D gene: TRBD1
clone size: few
V gene: TRBV6-5
J gene: TRBJ1-5
CDR3 protein: CASSVLRTGEPQHF
CDR3 DNA: TGTGCCAGCAGTGTACTCAGGACAGGGGAGCCCCAGCATTTT

D gene: TRBD1
clone size: few
V gene: TRBV27
J gene: TRBJ1-2
CDR3 protein: CASSLTGQLAGYTF
CDR3 DNA: TGTGCCAGCAGTCTCACGGGACAGCTTGCTGGCTACACCTTC

D gene: NA
clone size: many
V gene: TRBV4-2
J gene: TRBJ2-2
CDR3 protein: CASSQVHRANTGELFF
CDR3 DNA: TGTGCCAGCAGCCAAGTACATCGGGCGAACACCGGGGAGCTGTTTTTT

D gene: TRBD1
clone size: few
V gene: TRBV6-1
J gene: TRBJ1-6
CDR3 protein: CASSPDRGRSPLHF
CDR3 DNA: TGTGCCAGCAGTCCAGACAGGGGGCGGTCACCCCTCCACTTT

D gene: NA
clone size: NA
V gene: TRBV7-9
J gene: TRBJ2-6
CDR3 protein: CASSLGSSGANVLTF
CDR3 DNA: TGTGCCAGCAGCTTAGGAAGCTCTGGGGCCAACGTCCTGACTTTC

D gene: NA
clone size: NA
V gene: TRBV11-2
J gene: TRBJ2-5
CDR3 protein: CASSLVSSALQAQYF
CDR3 DNA: TGTGCCAGCAGCTTAGTTTCTAGCGCTCTCCAGGCCCAGTACTTC

D gene: TRBD1
clone size: few
V gene: TRBV5-5
J gene: TRBJ2-4
CDR3 protein: CASCGQEKNIQYF
CDR3 DNA: TGTGCCAGCTGCGGACAGGAAAAAAACATTCAGTACTTC

D gene: NA
clone size: many
V gene: TRBV11-2
J gene: TRBJ2-5
CDR3 protein: CASSLGWPETQYF
CDR3 DNA: TGTGCCAGCAGCTTAGGGTGGCCGGAGACCCAGTACTTC

D gene: NA
clone size: NA
V gene: TRBV7-8
J gene: TRBJ1-2
CDR3 protein: CASSYQGLVYGYTF
CDR3 DNA: TGTGCCAGCAGCTACCAGGGGTTGGTCTATGGCTACACCTTC

D gene: NA
clone size: many
V gene: TRBV4-1
J gene: TRBJ2-7
CDR3 protein: CASSQVGVYEQYF
CDR3 DNA: TGCGCCAGCAGCCAGGTCGGAGTCTACGAGCAGTACTTC

D gene: NA
clone size: many
V gene: TRBV29-1
J gene: TRBJ2-5
CDR3 protein: CSVIQETQYF
CDR3 DNA: TGCAGCGTTATACAAGAGACCCAGTACTTC

D gene: TRBD2
clone size: NA
V gene: TRBV11-2
J gene: TRBJ2-5
CDR3 protein: CASSFLWGLAGVETQYF
CDR3 DNA: TGTGCCAGCAGCTTTCTATGGGGACTAGCGGGGGTGGAGACCCAGTACTTC

D gene: NA
clone size: many
V gene: TRBV9
J gene: TRBJ1-1
CDR3 protein: CASSSGRNTEAFF
CDR3 DNA: TGTGCCAGCAGCTCCGGACGGAACACTGAAGCTTTCTTT

D gene: TRBD1
clone size: few
V gene: TRBV28
J gene: TRBJ2-7
CDR3 protein: CASSQGTAFYEQYF
CDR3 DNA: TGTGCCAGCAGTCAAGGGACAGCTTTCTACGAGCAGTACTTC

D gene: TRBD2
clone size: NA
V gene: TRBV20-1
J gene: TRBJ2-5
CDR3 protein: CSARETSGRSETQYF
CDR3 DNA: TGCAGTGCTAGAGAGACTAGCGGGAGAAGCGAGACCCAGTACTTC

D gene: NA
clone size: many
V gene: TRBV7-2
J gene: TRBJ1-1
CDR3 protein: CASSPSYTEAFF
CDR3 DNA: TGTGCCAGCAGCCCGAGCTACACTGAAGCTTTCTTT

D gene: NA
clone size: NA
V gene: TRBV29-1
J gene: TRBJ2-5
CDR3 protein: CSVSGTQEPETQYF
CDR3 DNA: TGCAGCGTCTCGGGGACACAGGAGCCAGAGACCCAGTACTTC